This TCR beta chain appears in the sequencing data of a study of Graves' ophthalmopathy and Graves' hyperthyroidism. The CDR3 is made up of 13 amino acids. The germline CDR1 and CDR2 sequences are KGHDR and SFDVKD. V lost 3 bases and J lost 4, with 6 bases in between. A remark on this clonotype: Its antigen is unknown.

Findings of the study overall: Most thyroid-expanded clonotypes exceeding 0.001 frequency were also found in blood. A model built from 13 signatures distinguished ophthalmopathy from stable hyperthyroidism with 85% to 90% sensitivity and approximately 80% specificity.

Clinical symptoms, serum thyroxine, TRAb, thyroid ultrasound and orbital computed tomography determined diagnosis. The authors used Ficoll-Paque density gradient centrifugation to separate PBMCs. The input was around 10 ml of fresh peripheral blood. RNA served as the template for amplifying TCR beta CDR3 regions. Following a first-round RT-PCR that used HTBI primers, a second-round multiplex PCR was carried out. TCRdb reprocessed the multiplex PCR reads with MiXCR, giving one entry per CDR3 protein. There are around 40,000 distinct CDR3 sequences in the sample; 52% occur only once, and roughly 18% lies in the top ten.

The clonotype originates from an adult man with Graves' ophthalmopathy. The rearrangement joins TRBV24-1 to TRBJ2-1; D remains ambiguous. The source material was peripheral blood. CDR3 loop: CATSDPRYNEQFF. The DNA for the CDR3 is TGTGCCACCAGTGATCCCCGATACAATGAGCAGTTCTTC.